This section outlines one T cell receptor beta chain sequence together with its context. The source of the sample is a study of control samples from healthy donors and cancer patients. Produced via immunoSEQ multiplex PCR; TCRdb's table is partial and in-frame only. The sample lists about 70,000 clones, approximately 88% occurring once. There are 16 residues in the CDR3. The J segment lost 5 bases and the V segment lost 4 bases, leaving 11 bases of the junction unmatched. The V gene's germline CDR1 is MNHEY and CDR2 SVGAGI. The V gene is TRBV6-5, the J gene TRBJ2-1, with 7 bases lining up with TRBD1. This sequence was found in a woman between 50 and 59 years old with lung cancer. Sequencing was done on a sample of PBMCs. The CDR3 loop is CASSLMGTASNNEQFF. DNA for the CDR3: TGTGCCAGCAGTTTGATGGGGACAGCTTCCAACAATGAGCAGTTCTTC.